This T cell receptor (beta chain) was recorded in a study of T cells in women clearing cervical HPV infection. Study-wide points: Repertoire richness, not evenness, was significantly elevated in CIN3+ cases versus controls. T-cell numbers per sample were unknown and may explain richness differences.

V lost 1 base and J lost 1; bases outside the gene matches: 0. This CDR3 contains 14 residues. The germline V gene has CDR1 MNHNS and CDR2 SASEGT. TCRdb's table, derived via immunoSEQ multiplex PCR, lists solely in-frame clones and lacks some. The sample includes 45,000 to 50,000 clones. Worth noting for this clone: Its antigen is as yet unknown. The read terminates 3 residues ahead of where the CDR3 ends, so the germline J gene completes it.

This rearrangement joins TRBV6-1 to TRBJ2-5; 7 bases are a match to TRBD2. The TCR was taken from a woman aged 18-70 years with a cervical HPV16 infection that either progressed to CIN3+ or cleared (not recorded which). Sequenced material: blood buffy coat. The CDR3 bases that were read are TGTGCCAGCAGTGAAGGCGGGGGCCAAGAGACC. This gives the protein CASSEGGGQET. From start to end, the CDR3 is CASSEGGGQETQYF.